This TCR beta chain was recorded in a study of blood T cells in healthy people across ages. Using a J-beta primer mix together with a sample-barcoded 5' primer, a second PCR was run for roughly 6 to 12 cycles. Carrying 12 random nucleotides, a template-switch adaptor labeled each individual cDNA molecule. From the 5' RACE reads, TCRdb called clonotypes with MiXCR, one entry per CDR3 protein. The sample contains some 760,000 distinct CDR3 sequences, 25% of which appear only once. This clonotype was observed a handful of times. CDR1 SGHRS and CDR2 YFSETQ come from the germline V gene. CDR3 length: 15 amino acids. The V gene end was trimmed by 0 bases and the J gene end by 5 bases; junction bases not matched to a gene: 5. The sample was also reused in another study, on T cells of mothers and their children. Per that study: Extracted RNA, in its entirety, went into cDNA synthesis at about 1.5 ug per 15 ul. A slight, non-significant increase in overlap was found for related mother-child pairs relative to unrelated pairs.

The chain uses TRBV5-1 and TRBJ2-1, with 7 positions matching TRBD2. Sequencing input: blood. The TCR comes from a boy aged 5-17 years in good health. CDR3 nucleotides: TGCGCCAGCAGCTTGGATGCGGGAGTTAACAATGAGCAGTTCTTC. It yields the protein CASSLDAGVNNEQFF.